The entry below gives a single TCR beta chain sequence along with its context. TCRdb fed the 5' RACE reads into MiXCR, producing one record per CDR3 protein. The sample shows around 99,000 distinct CDR3 sequences, 13% to 15% of them seen only once. This sample is part of a study of T-cell memory formation after mild COVID-19. Trimming left V 6 bases short and J 5 bases short, with 26 bases between. This CDR3 contains 18 residues. CDR1 LGHNA and CDR2 YNFKEQ come from the germline V gene. The sample was PBMCs or a T cell subset sorted from them (not recorded which). The TCR originated in a man between 18 and 29 years old who had mild COVID-19 (a few samples of this study predate the infection). Cell type and time point are not known. V and J are TRBV4-2 and TRBJ2-1, with TRBD2 as a possible D gene (6 bases). The CDR3 loop is CASRPGVGGGFTDNEQFF. CDR3 DNA sequence: TGTGCCAGCAGACCAGGCGTGGGGGGTGGTTTCACCGACAATGAGCAGTTCTTC.